Below are 6 T cell receptor beta chains sequenced from a single sample in a study of CD4+ T cells in melanoma. Clones were read by immunoSEQ multiplex PCR, and TCRdb kept only the in-frame ones, dropping some. The sample has about 13,000 clones; about 80% are singletons. The sequenced sample consisted of cells from a culture (not recorded whether cultured in vitro). These TCRs come from a human donor with melanoma.

This clone was counted only a few times. This rearrangement joins TRBV5-4 to TRBJ1-6; unclear D gene. This CDR3 is built from 15 residues. Germline CDR1 is SGHNT and CDR2 is YYREEE (reference sequence). Trimming stripped 0 bases from V and 11 bases from J, with 15 bases between. The CDR3 DNA reads as TGTGCCAGCAGCTTGGTAGGCGCCAACGCTGCACCCCTCCACTTT. Amino acids: CASSLVGANAAPLHF.

The chain links TRBV11-2 to TRBJ1-3; D may be TRBD1 (6 bases). The CDR3 has 16 residues. The germline CDR1 and CDR2 sequences are SGHAT and FQNNGV. V was pared by 2 bases and J by 0 bases, with 11 bases between. Here the CDR3 reads CASSLYTGSSGNTIYF. The CDR3 DNA is TGTGCCAGCAGCTTATACACAGGGAGCTCTGGAAACACCATATATTTT.

This chain uses TRBV19 with TRBJ1-6; the match to TRBD1 covers 7 bases. CDR3 size: 13 residues. CDR1 and CDR2 from the germline V gene are LNHDA and SQIVND (reference sequence). Losses at the gene ends were 5 bases for V and 11 bases for J; bases not matched to a gene: 6. CDR3 nucleotide sequence: TGTGCCAGTAGTGCGGGACAGAGCACACCCCTCCACTTT. As protein: CASSAGQSTPLHF.

This chain uses TRBV4-1 with TRBJ2-6; no clear D gene. The CDR3 contains 17 residues. With 0 bases removed from V and 0 bases from J, the gap between germline ends came to 9 bases. Germline V lookup: CDR1 MGHRA, CDR2 YSYEKL. The CDR3 DNA follows: TGCGCCAGCAGCCAAGATGGACGCTCCTCTGGGGCCAACGTCCTGACTTTC. Its translation: CASSQDGRSSGANVLTF.

This chain links TRBV19 with TRBJ1-4; a weak D match, TRBD1 (5 bases). V gave up 5 bases and J gave up 6 bases, with 16 bases separating them. CDR1 is LNHDA, CDR2 SQIVND, per germline (reference sequence). The CDR3 totals 15 residues. The CDR3 loop is CASSSIGGGDEKLFF. The CDR3 DNA follows: TGTGCCAGTAGTTCTATTGGTGGGGGTGATGAAAAACTGTTTTTT.

The genes are TRBV4-1 and TRBJ2-3, with 13 bases matching TRBD2. The CDR3 has 17 residues. Trimming took 0 bases from V and 9 from J; bases not matched to a gene: 9. Germline CDR1 and CDR2: MGHRA and YSYEKL. For the CDR3, the DNA is TGCGCCAGCAGCCAAGATCCCAGACTAGCGGGGGGTGTCACGCAGTATTTT. It is translated as CASSQDPRLAGGVTQYF.